This T cell receptor (beta chain) stems from a study of response to subunit inactivated influenza vaccine. Points on this clonotype: Its antigen is as yet unknown.

Trimming removed 0 bases at V and 3 bases at J, with 11 bases between. Germline-derived CDR1 and CDR2 are SEHNR and FQNEAQ (reference sequence). This CDR3 comprises 15 residues. Regarding the study as a whole: Few additional T cells are recruited per seasonal influenza vaccination, authors suggested.

MiXCR, run by TCRdb on the RT-PCR reads, gives a single entry per CDR3 protein. The sample shows 650,000 or so distinct CDR3 sequences, roughly 15% of them seen only once. The rearrangement links TRBV7-9 to TRBJ1-1; the D is unclear. The source is a man aged 45-60 years who received an inactivated influenza vaccine. The sequences come from PBMCs from blood, collected roughly 15 days before vaccination. In DNA form, the CDR3 reads TGTGCCAGCAGCTTAGCGCGGTCCGGGTACACTGAAGCTTTCTTT. Its protein is CASSLARSGYTEAFF.